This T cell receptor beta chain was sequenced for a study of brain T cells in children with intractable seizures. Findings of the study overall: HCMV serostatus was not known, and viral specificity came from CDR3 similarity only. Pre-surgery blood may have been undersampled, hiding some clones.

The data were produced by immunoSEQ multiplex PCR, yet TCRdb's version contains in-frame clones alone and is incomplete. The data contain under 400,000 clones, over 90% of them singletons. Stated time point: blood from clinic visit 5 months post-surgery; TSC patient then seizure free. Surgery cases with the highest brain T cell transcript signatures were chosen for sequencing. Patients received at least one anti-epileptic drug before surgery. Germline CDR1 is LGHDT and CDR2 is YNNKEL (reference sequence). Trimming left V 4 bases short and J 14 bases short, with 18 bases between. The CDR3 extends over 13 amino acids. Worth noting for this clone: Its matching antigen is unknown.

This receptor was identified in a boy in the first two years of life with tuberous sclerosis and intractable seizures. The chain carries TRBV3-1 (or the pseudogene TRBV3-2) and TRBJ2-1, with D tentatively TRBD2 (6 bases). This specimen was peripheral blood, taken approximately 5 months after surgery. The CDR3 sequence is CASSPRKGGGEFF. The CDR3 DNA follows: TGTGCCAGCAGCCCGCGCAAGGGAGGAGGAGAGTTCTTC.